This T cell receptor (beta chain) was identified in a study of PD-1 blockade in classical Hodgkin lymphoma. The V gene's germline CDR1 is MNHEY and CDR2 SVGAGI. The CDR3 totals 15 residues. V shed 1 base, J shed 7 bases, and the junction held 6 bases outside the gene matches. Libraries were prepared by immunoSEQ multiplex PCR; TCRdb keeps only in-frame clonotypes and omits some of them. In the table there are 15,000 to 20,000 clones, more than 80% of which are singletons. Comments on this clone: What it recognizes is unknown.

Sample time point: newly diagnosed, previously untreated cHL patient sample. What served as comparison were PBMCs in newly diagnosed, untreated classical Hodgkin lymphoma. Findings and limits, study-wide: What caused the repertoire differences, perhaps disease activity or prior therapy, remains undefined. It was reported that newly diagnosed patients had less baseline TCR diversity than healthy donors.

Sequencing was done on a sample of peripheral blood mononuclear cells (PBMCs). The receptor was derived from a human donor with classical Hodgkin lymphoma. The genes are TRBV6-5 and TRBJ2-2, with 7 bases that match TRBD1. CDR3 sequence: CASSYFRGTVGELFF. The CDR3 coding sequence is TGTGCCAGCAGTTACTTCAGGGGGACGGTCGGGGAGCTGTTTTTT.